A few counts support the clone carrying this TCR beta chain. The germline V gene encodes CDR1 SGHTA and CDR2 FQGTGA. The ends were cut back, 2 bases at V and 5 bases at J, with 13 bases in the middle. The CDR3 totals 15 residues. This record belongs to a study of PD-1 blockade in classical Hodgkin lymphoma. Each patient experienced a relapse that followed autologous stem cell transplantation, and brentuximab vedotin exposure varied. Here immunoSEQ multiplex PCR was the method, and the copy in TCRdb shows in-frame clones only, minus some. The sample lists around 26,000 clones, roughly 80% seen once, with about 8% in the top ten.

The specimen was peripheral blood mononuclear cells (PBMCs), collected before the second cycle of nivolumab. This clonotype originated in a human donor with classical Hodgkin lymphoma. This rearrangement joins TRBV7-3 to TRBJ2-1; weak D call: TRBD2 (5 bases). DNA for the CDR3: TGTGCCAGCAGCTTAGGGTGGGAGCGGAACAATGAGCAGTTCTTC. This encodes CASSLGWERNNEQFF. Drawing the rest from reference TRBV7-3 and TRBJ2-1, the complete variable domain is GAGVSQTPSNKVTEKGKYVELRCDPISGHTALYWYRQSLGQGPEFLIYFQGTGAADDSGLPNDRFFAVRPEGSVSTLKIQRTERGDSAVYLCASSLGWERNNEQFFGPGTRLTVL.